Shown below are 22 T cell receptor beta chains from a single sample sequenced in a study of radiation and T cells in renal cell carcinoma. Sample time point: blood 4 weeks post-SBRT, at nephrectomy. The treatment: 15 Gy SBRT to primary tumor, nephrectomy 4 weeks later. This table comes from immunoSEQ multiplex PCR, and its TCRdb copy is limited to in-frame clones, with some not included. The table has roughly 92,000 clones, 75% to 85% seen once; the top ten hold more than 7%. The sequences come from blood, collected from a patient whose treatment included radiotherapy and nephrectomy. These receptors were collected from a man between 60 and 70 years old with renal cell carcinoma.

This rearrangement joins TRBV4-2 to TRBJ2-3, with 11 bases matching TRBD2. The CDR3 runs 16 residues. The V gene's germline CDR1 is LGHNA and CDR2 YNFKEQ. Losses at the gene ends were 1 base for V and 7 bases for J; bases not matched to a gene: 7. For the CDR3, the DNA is TGTGCCAGCAGCCAAGTAACTAGCGGGAGTGTATATACGCAGTATTTT. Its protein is CASSQVTSGSVYTQYF.

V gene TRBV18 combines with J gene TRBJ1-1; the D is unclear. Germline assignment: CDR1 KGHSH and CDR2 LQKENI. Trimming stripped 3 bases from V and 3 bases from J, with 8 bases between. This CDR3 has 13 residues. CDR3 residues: CASSPVEDTEAFF. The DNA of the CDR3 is TGTGCCAGCTCACCTGTGGAAGACACTGAAGCTTTCTTT.

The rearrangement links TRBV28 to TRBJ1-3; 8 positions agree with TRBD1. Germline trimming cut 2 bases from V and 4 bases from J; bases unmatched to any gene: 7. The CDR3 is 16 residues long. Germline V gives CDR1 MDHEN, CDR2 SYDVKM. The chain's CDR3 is CASSLVSGGAGNTIYF. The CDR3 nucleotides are TGTGCCAGCAGTTTAGTTTCAGGGGGCGCGGGAAACACCATATATTTT.

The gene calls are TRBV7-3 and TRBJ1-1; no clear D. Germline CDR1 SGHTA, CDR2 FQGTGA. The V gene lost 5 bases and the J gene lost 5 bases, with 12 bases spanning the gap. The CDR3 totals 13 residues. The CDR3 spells CASSLGLGTEAFF. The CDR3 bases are TGTGCCAGCAGCCTGGGATTGGGGACTGAAGCTTTCTTT. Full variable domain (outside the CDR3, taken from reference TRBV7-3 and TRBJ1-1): GAGVSQTPSNKVTEKGKYVELRCDPISGHTALYWYRQSLGQGPEFLIYFQGTGAADDSGLPNDRFFAVRPEGSVSTLKIQRTERGDSAVYLCASSLGLGTEAFFGQGTRLTVV.

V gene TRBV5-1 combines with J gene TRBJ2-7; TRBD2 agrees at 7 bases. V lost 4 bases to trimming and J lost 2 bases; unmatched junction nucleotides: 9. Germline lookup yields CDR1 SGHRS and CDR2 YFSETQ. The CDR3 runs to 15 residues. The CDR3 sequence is CASSGTLAAPYEQYF. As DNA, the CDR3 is TGCGCCAGCAGCGGAACCCTAGCGGCCCCCTACGAGCAGTACTTC.

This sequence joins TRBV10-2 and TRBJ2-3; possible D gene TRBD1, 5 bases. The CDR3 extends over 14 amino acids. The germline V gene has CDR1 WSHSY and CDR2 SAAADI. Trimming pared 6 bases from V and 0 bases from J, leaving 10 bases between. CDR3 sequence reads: CASSLSGSTDTQYF. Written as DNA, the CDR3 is TGCGCCAGCAGCCTCTCAGGGAGCACAGATACGCAGTATTTT.

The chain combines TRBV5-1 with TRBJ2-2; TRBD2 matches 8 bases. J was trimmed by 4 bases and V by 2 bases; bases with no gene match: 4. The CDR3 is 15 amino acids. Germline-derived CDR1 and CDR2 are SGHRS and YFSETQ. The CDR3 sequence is CASSLAGDGTGELFF. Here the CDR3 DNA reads TGCGCCAGCAGCTTAGCGGGAGACGGCACCGGGGAGCTGTTTTTT.

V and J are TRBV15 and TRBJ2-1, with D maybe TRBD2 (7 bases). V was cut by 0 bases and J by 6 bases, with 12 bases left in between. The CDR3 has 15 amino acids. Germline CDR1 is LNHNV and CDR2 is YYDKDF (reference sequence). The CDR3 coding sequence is TGTGCCACCAGCAGAGATCTCGCGGGGGCCAATGAGCAGTTCTTC. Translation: CATSRDLAGANEQFF.

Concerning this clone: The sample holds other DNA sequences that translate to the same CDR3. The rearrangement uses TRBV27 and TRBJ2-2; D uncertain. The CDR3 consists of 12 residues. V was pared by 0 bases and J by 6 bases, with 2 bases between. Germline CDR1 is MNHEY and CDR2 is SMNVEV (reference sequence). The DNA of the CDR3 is TGTGCCAGCAGTTTATCCGCCGGGGAGCTGTTTTTT. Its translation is CASSLSAGELFF.

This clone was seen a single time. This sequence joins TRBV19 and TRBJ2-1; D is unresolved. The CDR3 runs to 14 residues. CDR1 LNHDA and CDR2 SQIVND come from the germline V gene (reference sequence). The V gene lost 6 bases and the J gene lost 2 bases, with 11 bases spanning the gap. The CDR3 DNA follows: TGTGCCAGTAGAAACAAGGGAACCTACAATGAGCAGTTCTTC. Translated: CASRNKGTYNEQFF.

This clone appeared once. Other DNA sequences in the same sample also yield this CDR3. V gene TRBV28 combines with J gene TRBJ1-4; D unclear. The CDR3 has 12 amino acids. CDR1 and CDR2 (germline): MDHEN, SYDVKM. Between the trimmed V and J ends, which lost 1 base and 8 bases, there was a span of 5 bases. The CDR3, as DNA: TGTGCCAGCAGTTTATCTGGGGAAAAACTGTTTTTT. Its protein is CASSLSGEKLFF.

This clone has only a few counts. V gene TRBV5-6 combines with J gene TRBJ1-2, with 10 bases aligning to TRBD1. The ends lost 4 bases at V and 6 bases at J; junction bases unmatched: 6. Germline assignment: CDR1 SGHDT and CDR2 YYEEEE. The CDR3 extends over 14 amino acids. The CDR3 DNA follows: TGTGCCAGCAGCGTCGACAGGGGGCGAGATGGCTACACCTTC. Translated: CASSVDRGRDGYTF.

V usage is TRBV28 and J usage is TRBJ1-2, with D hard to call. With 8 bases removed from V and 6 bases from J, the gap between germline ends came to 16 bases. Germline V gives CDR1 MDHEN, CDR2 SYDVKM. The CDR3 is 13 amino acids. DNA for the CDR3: TGTGCCAGCCGTGACCTGGCGGCGGATGGCTACACCTTC. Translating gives CASRDLAADGYTF.

The CDR3 here is CASSTGRGGLVEQFF. For the CDR3, the DNA is TGTGCCAGCAGTACAGGCCGCGGGGGGCTAGTTGAGCAGTTCTTC. The J gene is TRBJ2-1, the V gene TRBV27, with 8 bases fitting TRBD2. J was trimmed by 9 bases and V by 5 bases; bases with no gene match: 12. CDR1 is MNHEY and CDR2 is SMNVEV in the germline V gene (reference sequence). The CDR3 runs to 15 residues.

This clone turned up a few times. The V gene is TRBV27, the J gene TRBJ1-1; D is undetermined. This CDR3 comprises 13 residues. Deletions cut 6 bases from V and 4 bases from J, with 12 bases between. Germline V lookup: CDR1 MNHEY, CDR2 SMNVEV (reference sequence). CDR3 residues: CASRRREGTEAFF. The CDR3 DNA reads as TGTGCCAGCAGAAGACGAGAGGGCACTGAAGCTTTCTTT.

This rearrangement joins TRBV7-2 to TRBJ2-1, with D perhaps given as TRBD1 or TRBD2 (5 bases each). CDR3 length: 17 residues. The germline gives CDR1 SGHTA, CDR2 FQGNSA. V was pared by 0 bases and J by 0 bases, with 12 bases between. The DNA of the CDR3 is TGTGCCAGCAGCTTAGCCCATCAGGGACCCTCCTACAATGAGCAGTTCTTC. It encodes CASSLAHQGPSYNEQFF.

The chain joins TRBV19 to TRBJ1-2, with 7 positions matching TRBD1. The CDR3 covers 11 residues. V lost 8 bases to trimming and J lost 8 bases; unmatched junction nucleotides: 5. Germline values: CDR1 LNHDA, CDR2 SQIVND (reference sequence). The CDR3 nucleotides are TGTGCCAGTCTGACAGGGTACGGCTACACCTTC. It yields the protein CASLTGYGYTF.

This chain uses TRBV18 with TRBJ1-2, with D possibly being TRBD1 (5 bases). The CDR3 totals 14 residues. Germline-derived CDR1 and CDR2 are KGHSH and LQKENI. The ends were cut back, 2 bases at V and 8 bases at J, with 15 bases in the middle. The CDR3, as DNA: TGTGCCAGCTCACCAGGAGCAGGGCGAGTGGGCTACACCTTC. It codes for CASSPGAGRVGYTF.

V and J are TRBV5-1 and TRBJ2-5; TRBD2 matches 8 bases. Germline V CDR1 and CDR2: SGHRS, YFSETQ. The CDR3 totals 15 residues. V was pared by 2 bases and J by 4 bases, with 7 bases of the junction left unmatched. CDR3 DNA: TGCGCCAGCAGCTTTCGGGAGGGCCCCCTAGAGACCCAGTACTTC. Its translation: CASSFREGPLETQYF. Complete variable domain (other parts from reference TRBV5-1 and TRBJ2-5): KAGVTQTPRYLIKTRGQQVTLSCSPISGHRSVSWYQQTPGQGLQFLFEYFSETQRNKGNFPGRFSGRQFSNSRSEMNVSTLELGDSALYLCASSFREGPLETQYFGPGTRLLVL.

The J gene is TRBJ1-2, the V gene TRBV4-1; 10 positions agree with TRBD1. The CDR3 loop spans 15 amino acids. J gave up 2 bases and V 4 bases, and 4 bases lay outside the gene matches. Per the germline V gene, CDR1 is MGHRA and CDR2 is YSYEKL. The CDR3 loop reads CASSPGTGDNYGYTF. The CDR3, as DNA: TGCGCCAGCAGCCCCGGGACAGGGGACAACTATGGCTACACCTTC.

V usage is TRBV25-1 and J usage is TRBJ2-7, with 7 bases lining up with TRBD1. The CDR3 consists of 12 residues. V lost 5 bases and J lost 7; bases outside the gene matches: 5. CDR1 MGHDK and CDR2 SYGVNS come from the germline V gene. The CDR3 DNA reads TGTGCCAGCAGTCAGACAGGGCATGAGCAGTACTTC. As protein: CASSQTGHEQYF.

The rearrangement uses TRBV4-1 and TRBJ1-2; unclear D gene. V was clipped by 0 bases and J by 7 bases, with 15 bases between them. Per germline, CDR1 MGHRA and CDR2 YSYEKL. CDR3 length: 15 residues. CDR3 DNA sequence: TGCGCCAGCAGCCAAGACCCCCCCCTCCTTGGTGGCTACACCTTC. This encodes CASSQDPPLLGGYTF.